The source of this TCR beta chain is a study of blood T cell repertoires in COVID-19. Study-wide context: Donors in the United States, Italy and Spain gave samples during acute or convalescent COVID-19. The cDNA or gDNA used as material had been derived from T cells, B-cell-depleted T cells, or PBMCs.

Trimming removed 5 bases at V and 8 bases at J, with 21 bases between. The V gene's germline CDR1 is SNHLY and CDR2 FYNNEI. The CDR3 is made up of 15 amino acids. Assay: immunoSEQ multiplex PCR; the TCRdb copy retains only in-frame clones and omits some. This table has roughly 290,000 clones, more than 80% appearing once. Sequences were obtained from peripheral blood. The receptor comes from a woman aged 30 to 39 with COVID-19, enrolled during active disease. The gene calls are TRBV2 and TRBJ1-2; TRBD1 might be the D (5 bases). The chain's CDR3 is CASSYLAGVDSGYTF. The CDR3 DNA reads as TGTGCCAGCAGTTACCTTGCGGGGGTTGATTCCGGCTACACCTTC.